The following is a T cell receptor (beta chain) sequence with its context. Its antigen is not identified. Germline V gene data show CDR1 as SGHNT and CDR2 as YYREEE (reference sequence). Losses at the gene ends were 3 bases for V and 0 bases for J; bases not matched to a gene: 7. The CDR3 spans 18 residues. This sample was taken from a study of brain T cells in children with intractable seizures. Study observations and caveats: Pre- and post-surgery blood differed in depth, so pre-surgery absences may be undersampling. Patients' HCMV serostatus was unknown; virus specificity rests on CDR3 similarity alone.

Sequencing was performed with immunoSEQ multiplex PCR; in TCRdb, only in-frame clones are kept and a portion is missing. The profile covers around 100,000 clones, with 94% appearing a single time and 3.8% taken by the ten largest. This sequence originates from a boy in the first two years of life with hemimegalencephaly and intractable seizures. The V call is TRBV5-4, the J call TRBJ2-3; 13 positions match TRBD2. This specimen consisted of peripheral blood, obtained at surgery. The CDR3 DNA is TGTGCCAGCAGCTCACCGGGACTAGCGGGATTTAGCACAGATACGCAGTATTTT. Protein sequence: CASSSPGLAGFSTDTQYF.